One and the same sample provided the 25 T cell receptor beta chains below, sequenced in a study of post-analysis software for immune sequencing data. The study, taken as a whole, reports: Compared with controls, patients had more of about five TRBV segments, including TRBV5-6, TRBV5-1 and TRBV20-1.

No antigen has been assigned to these receptors. Unique molecular identifiers were carried by the TCR beta cDNA libraries. One entry per CDR3 protein, called by TCRdb with MiXCR from the PCR reads. The sample lists hundreds of thousands of distinct CDR3 sequences, about 53% occurring once. Sequencing was carried out using blood. The source is a girl aged 5-17 years with multiple sclerosis.

V and J are TRBV7-2 and TRBJ2-7; TRBD1 aligns across 9 bases. The V gene end was trimmed by 4 bases and the J gene end by 4 bases; junction bases not matched to a gene: 5. The V gene's germline CDR1 is SGHTA and CDR2 FQGNSA. The CDR3 has 14 amino acids. The CDR3 DNA reads as TGTGCCAGCAGCTCCTGGGGACAGGGTTACGAGCAGTACTTC. Encoded protein: CASSSWGQGYEQYF. The full variable domain, its missing parts supplied by reference TRBV7-2 and TRBJ2-7, is GAGVSQSPSNKVTEKGKDVELRCDPISGHTALYWYRQSLGQGLEFLIYFQGNSAPDKSGLPSDRFSAERTGGSVSTLTIQRTQQEDSAVYLCASSSWGQGYEQYFGPGTRLTVT.

The chain uses TRBV2 and TRBJ2-3; D assignment may be TRBD1 or TRBD2 (5 bases each). This CDR3 has 14 amino acids. Trimming pared 8 bases from V and 3 bases from J, leaving 15 bases between. Germline CDR1 and CDR2: SNHLY and FYNNEI. The CDR3 DNA reads TGTGCCAGCCGGGGCAGGGCGAGTACAGATACGCAGTATTTT. Translated, it gives CASRGRASTDTQYF.

The V gene is TRBV7-2, the J gene TRBJ2-5; TRBD1 matches 7 bases. This CDR3 comprises 14 residues. CDR1 is SGHTA, CDR2 FQGNSA, per germline. J gave up 2 bases and V 5 bases, and 5 bases lay outside the gene matches. The CDR3 DNA reads as TGTGCCAGCAGCAAGACAGGGCCACAAGAGACCCAGTACTTC. This codes for CASSKTGPQETQYF.

This clonotype was seen more than once but under ten times. Its ends do not fully match the called genes, so a read error is possible. This chain uses TRBV12-3 or TRBV12-4 with TRBJ2-6, with 7 bases fitting TRBD2. The CDR3 sequence is 17 residues long. CDR3 DNA: TGTGCCAGCAGTAGGGGAGGGACCTTCTCTGGGGCCAACGTCCGGACTTTC. As protein: CASSRGGTFSGANVRTF.

The chain employs TRBV20-1 and TRBJ1-5, with 10 bases identical to TRBD1. Germline V gene data show CDR1 as DFQATT and CDR2 as SNEGSKA (reference sequence). The CDR3 loop spans 15 amino acids. The J segment lost 4 bases and the V segment lost 2 bases, leaving 5 bases of the junction unmatched. CDR3 nucleotide sequence: TGCAGTGCTAGACCCCCGGGACAGGGGAATCAGCCCCAGCATTTT. It specifies CSARPPGQGNQPQHF.

Here the CDR3 reads CASSYLGGSGNQPQHF. CDR3 nucleotide sequence: TGTGCCAGCAGTTACTTGGGGGGGTCAGGCAATCAGCCCCAGCATTTT. The gene calls are TRBV6-2 or TRBV6-3 and TRBJ1-5, with D possibly matching TRBD1 (5 bases). Germline CDR1 and CDR2: MNHEY and SVGEGT. The CDR3 runs 16 residues. Trimming pared 1 base from V and 2 bases from J, leaving 12 bases between.

CDR3 sequence reads: CASSSTSGRSHEQYF. The DNA for the CDR3 is TGTGCCAGCTCGTCCACTAGCGGGAGGTCCCACGAGCAGTACTTC. The J gene is TRBJ2-7, the V gene TRBV18; 12 nucleotides match TRBD2. The CDR3 spans 15 residues. V dropped 6 bases and J dropped 5; count of bases not matched to a gene: 8. Germline loops: CDR1 KGHSH, CDR2 LQKENI. The full variable domain, in which reference TRBV18 and TRBJ2-7 provide the parts outside the CDR3, is NAGVMQNPRHLVRRRGQEARLRCSPMKGHSHVYWYRQLPEEGLKFMVYLQKENIIDESGMPKERFSAEFPKEGPSILRIQQVVRGDSAAYFCASSSTSGRSHEQYFGPGTRLTVT.

This chain connects TRBV7-9 to TRBJ2-7; 7 bases agree with TRBD2. V shed 7 bases and J 4 bases; nucleotides not matched to a gene: 10. CDR3 size: 14 residues. Germline CDR1 and CDR2: SEHNR and FQNEAQ (reference sequence). CDR3: CASTFSGGPYEQYF. The CDR3 DNA follows: TGTGCCAGCACCTTTTCGGGGGGACCATACGAGCAGTACTTC.

This chain joins TRBV20-1 and TRBJ2-7; 10 nucleotides align to TRBD2. The germline V gene has CDR1 DFQATT and CDR2 SNEGSKA (reference sequence). The V and J ends lost 3 bases and 2 bases, in that order; junction bases with no gene match: 4. The CDR3 contains 14 residues. The chain's CDR3 is CSASKLAGTYEQYF. CDR3 coding DNA: TGCAGTGCTAGTAAACTAGCGGGAACCTACGAGCAGTACTTC.

CDR3 sequence: CASSLTSGRGFSEQYF. Written as DNA, the CDR3 is TGTGCCAGCAGCCTGACTAGCGGGAGGGGTTTCTCTGAGCAGTACTTC. The V gene is TRBV12-3 or TRBV12-4, the J gene TRBJ2-7; TRBD2 matches 14 bases. This CDR3 contains 16 residues. J was trimmed by 7 bases and V by 6 bases; bases with no gene match: 11.

This clonotype was counted only a few times. The chain combines TRBV29-1 with TRBJ2-3, with TRBD1 matching over 7 bases. Germline CDR1 reads SQVTM; CDR2 reads ANQGSEA. The CDR3 extends over 12 amino acids. V lost 7 bases, J lost 5 bases, and 6 bases stayed unmatched. The CDR3 is CSGKAGGDTQYF. The CDR3 coding sequence is TGCAGCGGGAAAGCAGGGGGAGATACGCAGTATTTT.

This clonotype was detected a few times. The chain joins TRBV29-1 to TRBJ1-1; 7 bases agree with TRBD1. In germline, CDR1 is SQVTM, CDR2 ANQGSEA. J was trimmed by 1 base and V by 5 bases; bases with no gene match: 4. The CDR3 spans 13 residues. CDR3 protein: CSVNRDRNTEAFF. CDR3 coding DNA: TGCAGCGTTAATAGGGACAGGAACACTGAAGCTTTCTTT.

The V gene is TRBV5-1, the J gene TRBJ2-7; D is possibly TRBD2 (5 bases). The CDR3 is 15 residues long. Per germline, CDR1 SGHRS and CDR2 YFSETQ. Trimming left V 4 bases short and J 3 bases short, with 17 bases between. CDR3 protein: CASSGGPGVDYEQYF. As DNA, the CDR3 is TGCGCCAGCAGCGGCGGACCCGGGGTAGACTACGAGCAGTACTTC.

The V and J genes are TRBV7-9 and TRBJ1-6; 9 nucleotides align to TRBD1. CDR1 SEHNR and CDR2 FQNEAQ come from the germline V gene (reference sequence). V gave up 3 bases and J gave up 7 bases; unmatched junction bases: 7. The CDR3 contains 16 residues. DNA for the CDR3: TGTGCCAGCAGCTTTAACTCCGGGACAGGGAATTCACCCCTCCACTTT. It specifies CASSFNSGTGNSPLHF.

This rearrangement joins TRBV20-1 to TRBJ2-7, with D possibly TRBD2 on 5 matching bases. The germline V and J ends were trimmed by 3 bases and 9 bases, with 15 bases remaining between them. This CDR3 is built from 12 residues. Per germline, CDR1 DFQATT and CDR2 SNEGSKA (reference sequence). CDR3 amino acids: CSASGESARQYF. For the CDR3, the DNA is TGCAGTGCTAGCGGGGAGAGTGCCAGGCAGTACTTC.

The V and J genes are TRBV7-3 and TRBJ2-3; 9 bases line up with TRBD1. Trimming cost V 5 bases and J 8 bases; bases outside gene matches: 11. CDR1 SGHTA and CDR2 FQGTGA come from the germline V gene. This CDR3 is 15 amino acids long. The CDR3 DNA follows: TGTGCCAGCAGCGTCAGGCCCCAGGGACAGGGTACGCAGTATTTT. It yields the protein CASSVRPQGQGTQYF.

The count of this clonotype is one. The chain joins TRBV6-5 to TRBJ2-3; D is unclear. The CDR3 length is 13 residues. Per the germline V gene, CDR1 is MNHEY and CDR2 is SVGAGI. V was cut by 7 bases and J by 0 bases, with 8 bases left in between. CDR3 nucleotides: TGTGCCAGCACTGCGTTTAGCACAGATACGCAGTATTTT. It codes for CASTAFSTDTQYF.

The chain combines TRBV20-1 with TRBJ2-3; 10 nucleotides align to TRBD2. The CDR3 runs 16 residues. Germline-derived CDR1 and CDR2 are DFQATT and SNEGSKA (reference sequence). V gave up 2 bases and J gave up 3 bases; unmatched junction bases: 8. The CDR3 region is CSARLAGAPLTDTQYF. DNA of the CDR3: TGCAGTGCTAGACTAGCGGGGGCACCGCTGACAGATACGCAGTATTTT.

Notes on this clonotype: An end of the junction does not agree with germline; a read error may underlie this. V gene TRBV6-1 combines with J gene TRBJ1-1; 7 bases are shared with TRBD1. The CDR3 loop spans 15 amino acids. CDR1 and CDR2 (germline): MNHNS, SASEGT. The CDR3 DNA reads TGTGTCAGCAGGAAAGACAGGGCTATGAACACTGAAGCTTTCTTT. Translating gives CVSRKDRAMNTEAFF.

This clonotype was seen a few times. This chain links TRBV3-1 with TRBJ2-1, with no clear D. Trimming cost V 0 bases and J 7 bases, with 16 bases left between them. The CDR3 sequence is 16 residues long. Germline-derived CDR1 and CDR2 are LGHDT and YNNKEL (reference sequence). The CDR3 region has the DNA TGTGCCAGCAGCCAAGATGAGAGACTGGTACAAAATGAGCAGTTCTTC. Its translation: CASSQDERLVQNEQFF.

This clonotype was observed a handful of times. The J gene is TRBJ2-2, the V gene TRBV6-4; D is perhaps TRBD1 or TRBD2 (6 bases each). CDR1 and CDR2 from the germline V gene are MRHNA and SNTAGT. Between the trimmed V and J ends, which lost 6 bases and 5 bases, there was a span of 19 bases. This CDR3 is built from 16 residues. CDR3 protein: CASSPVRGAGTGELFF. The CDR3 bases are TGTGCCAGCAGCCCAGTGAGGGGGGCAGGTACCGGGGAGCTGTTTTTT.

The gene calls are TRBV15 and TRBJ2-3, with D perhaps TRBD2 (6 bases). Germline assignment: CDR1 LNHNV and CDR2 YYDKDF (reference sequence). Trimming took 5 bases from V and 10 from J, leaving 19 bases between them. The CDR3 extends over 14 amino acids. The CDR3 region has the DNA TGTGCCACCAGCTTGGCCCCGGGAGACTCAGCGCAGTATTTT. Its protein is CATSLAPGDSAQYF. The entire variable domain, with the rest obtained from reference TRBV15 and TRBJ2-3, is as follows: DAMVIQNPRYQVTQFGKPVTLSCSQTLNHNVMYWYQQKSSQAPKLLFHYYDKDFNNEADTPDNFQSRRPNTSFCFLDIRSPGLGDTAMYLCATSLAPGDSAQYFGPGTRLTVL.

The chain employs TRBV10-1 and TRBJ2-1, with 10 bases lining up with TRBD2. In germline, CDR1 is WNHNN, CDR2 SYGVQD (reference sequence). V shed 3 bases, J shed 7 bases, and the junction held 6 bases outside the gene matches. CDR3 size: 15 residues. The DNA of the CDR3 is TGCGCCAGCAGTGACGGGAGCGGGAGGGGGAATGAGCAGTTCTTC. It specifies CASSDGSGRGNEQFF.

The J gene is TRBJ2-7, the V gene TRBV9; D is unclear. V lost 3 bases and J 1 base, leaving 14 bases between the germline ends. The length of the CDR3 is 15 residues. Germline V gene sequence: CDR1 SGDLS, CDR2 YYNGEE. As DNA, the CDR3 is TGTGCCAGCAGCGACCCCGGGTCGGCGTCCTACGAGCAGTACTTC. Translating it yields CASSDPGSASYEQYF.

The chain recombines TRBV12-3 or TRBV12-4 with TRBJ2-3; TRBD2 might be the D (5 bases). Deletions cut 8 bases from V and 6 bases from J, with 9 bases between. The CDR3 is 11 residues long. The CDR3 spells CASVGVDTQYF. DNA of the CDR3: TGTGCCAGCGTCGGGGTGGATACGCAGTATTTT.